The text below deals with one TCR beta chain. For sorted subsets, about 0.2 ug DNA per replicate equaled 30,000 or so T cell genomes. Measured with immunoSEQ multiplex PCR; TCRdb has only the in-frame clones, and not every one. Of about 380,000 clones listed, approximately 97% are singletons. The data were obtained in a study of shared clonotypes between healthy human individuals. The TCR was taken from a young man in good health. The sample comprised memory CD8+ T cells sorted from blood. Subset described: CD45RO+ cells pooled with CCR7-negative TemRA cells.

The CDR3 sequence: CASSLSGTTDTQYF. The CDR3 bases are TGTGCCAGCAGTTTATCAGGGACCACAGATACGCAGTATTTT. This chain connects TRBV27 to TRBJ2-3; D tentatively fits TRBD1 or TRBD2 (5 bases each). Trimming cost V 0 bases and J 2 bases, with 6 bases left between them. Germline values: CDR1 MNHEY, CDR2 SMNVEV (reference sequence). The length of the CDR3 is 14 residues.